Listed below are T cell receptor beta chains from one sample, sequenced in a study of early T cells in non-severe SARS-CoV-2 infection. TCRdb re-called the 5' RACE reads through MiXCR, storing one row per CDR3 protein. The table includes fewer than 65,000 distinct CDR3 sequences, about a tenth detected once. Sequencing was performed on whole blood. The receptors were gathered from an adult who was a healthcare worker with PCR-confirmed SARS-CoV-2 infection or an uninfected control (not recorded which). Each CDR3 is given with its conserved first and last residue. The D gene is left open where the match is weak. Expanded clones get a size class; other rows say once, few or many, or leave the size out.

V,J,size,D,CDR3,DNA
TRBV5-6,TRBJ2-1,-,TRBD2,CASSLQLAGAPRNEQFF,TGTGCCAGCAGCTTGCAGCTAGCGGGGGCCCCGCGAAATGAGCAGTTCTTC
TRBV3-1,TRBJ2-6,few,-,CASRRGYQALGANVLTF,TGTGCCAGCAGGCGAGGGTATCAAGCCTTGGGGGCCAACGTCCTGACTTTC